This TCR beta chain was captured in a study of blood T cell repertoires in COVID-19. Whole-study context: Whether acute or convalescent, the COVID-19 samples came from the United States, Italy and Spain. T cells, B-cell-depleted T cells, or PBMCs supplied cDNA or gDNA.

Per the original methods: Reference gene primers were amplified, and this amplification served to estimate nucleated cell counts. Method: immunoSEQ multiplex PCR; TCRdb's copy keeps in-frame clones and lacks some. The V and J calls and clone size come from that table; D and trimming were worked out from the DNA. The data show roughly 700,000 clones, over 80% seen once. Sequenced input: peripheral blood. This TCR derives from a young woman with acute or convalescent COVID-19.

The CDR3 reads CASSARGVTYNEQFF. CDR3 in DNA: TGTGCCAGCAGCGCCCGGGGGGTAACCTACAATGAGCAGTTCTTC. V and J are TRBV2 and TRBJ2-1, with 7 bases matching TRBD2. The trim removed 6 bases at V and 2 bases at J, leaving 7 bases unmatched. The V gene's germline CDR1 is SNHLY and CDR2 FYNNEI. This CDR3 contains 15 residues. Variable domain in full (rest from reference TRBV2 and TRBJ2-1): EPEVTQTPSHQVTQMGQEVILRCVPISNHLYFYWYRQILGQKVEFLVSFYNNEISEKSEIFDDQFSVERPDGSNFTLKIRSTKLEDSAMYFCASSARGVTYNEQFFGPGTRLTVL.